One and the same sample provided the 26 T cell receptor beta chains below, sequenced in a study of blood T cells in healthy people across ages. For the second PCR, which ran for about 6 to 11 cycles, a sample-barcoded 5' primer and a J-beta primer mix were used. TCRdb re-analysed the 5' RACE reads in MiXCR, keeping a single row per CDR3 protein. Of about 730,000 distinct CDR3 sequences in the sample, more than 40% are singletons; the top ten hold less than 25%. Sequencing was done on a sample of blood. The source of these receptors is a woman aged 60-75 years in good health.

J is TRBJ2-3 and V is TRBV28, with TRBD2 identical over 11 bases. Germline V gives CDR1 MDHEN, CDR2 SYDVKM. The junction had 9 bases not matched to a gene; V was cut back by 2 bases and J by 8 bases. The CDR3 has 16 amino acids. The CDR3 here is CASSLTSGSGPGTQYF. CDR3 nucleotides: TGTGCCAGCAGTTTAACTAGCGGGAGTGGTCCAGGTACGCAGTATTTT.

This clonotype has a handful of counts. The V call is TRBV7-9, the J call TRBJ2-1, with D possibly being TRBD2 (5 bases). Trimming stripped 1 base from V and 5 bases from J, with 12 bases between. Germline CDR1 SEHNR, CDR2 FQNEAQ (reference sequence). The CDR3 has 15 amino acids. The CDR3 region has the DNA TGTGCCAGCAGCTTAGATGGCGGGCTGCACAATGAGCAGTTCTTC. Residues: CASSLDGGLHNEQFF.

The CDR3 DNA is TGCAGTGCTGGGGGACAGCCGGGCGAAAAACTGTTTTTT. It yields the protein CSAGGQPGEKLFF. J is TRBJ1-4 and V is TRBV20-1, with TRBD1 matching 7 bases. The CDR3 sequence is 13 residues long. CDR1 and CDR2 from the germline V gene are DFQATT and SNEGSKA (reference sequence). V lost 5 bases, J lost 8 bases, and 8 bases stayed unmatched.

A remark on this clonotype: At one end the junction does not follow the germline gene, possibly because of a read error. The chain employs TRBV6-2 or TRBV6-3 and TRBJ2-3; the D is unclear. CDR1 MNHEY and CDR2 SVGEGT come from the germline V gene. CDR3 length: 12 amino acids. In DNA, the CDR3 is TGTGCCGGCAGTTCCCTCACAGATACGCAGTATTTT. It translates to CAGSSLTDTQYF.

The gene calls are TRBV20-1 and TRBJ2-7; possibly TRBD1 for D (6 bases). The CDR3 covers 14 residues. V shed 6 bases and J shed 6 bases, with 21 bases lying between them. Per germline, CDR1 DFQATT and CDR2 SNEGSKA (reference sequence). The DNA for the CDR3 is TGCAGTGCCCTTCGCCCAGGGGAAGCTTCCGAGCAGTACTTC. Translating gives CSALRPGEASEQYF.

This clonotype came up many times. V is TRBV12-3 or TRBV12-4 and J is TRBJ2-4; D perhaps matches TRBD2 (5 bases). Trimming left V 4 bases short and J 0 bases short, with 13 bases between. The CDR3 runs to 16 residues. In nucleotides, the CDR3 is TGTGCCAGCAGTTATGCGGACTCTCAAGCCAAAAACATTCAGTACTTC. This codes for CASSYADSQAKNIQYF.

In this sample, this clonotype turned up a few times. This chain joins TRBV7-3 and TRBJ2-3, with D hard to call. The V gene lost 1 base and the J gene lost 4 bases, with 9 bases spanning the gap. Per germline, CDR1 SGHTA and CDR2 FQGTGA. The CDR3 sequence is 14 residues long. Here the CDR3 reads CASSLMAPPDTQYF. As DNA, the CDR3 is TGTGCCAGCAGCTTAATGGCGCCCCCAGATACGCAGTATTTT.

J is TRBJ2-3 and V is TRBV20-1; 14 nucleotides align to TRBD2. CDR3 length equals 17 residues. Germline CDR1 reads DFQATT; CDR2 reads SNEGSKA (reference sequence). V shed 5 bases, J shed 2 bases, and the junction held 9 bases outside the gene matches. In DNA form, the CDR3 reads TGCAGTGCTGCCGGACTAGCGGGGGGCGCCATCACAGATACGCAGTATTTT. It yields the protein CSAAGLAGGAITDTQYF.

This clonotype has more than one count but fewer than ten. This may be a read error: a much more frequent sequence differs by one nucleotide. This sequence joins TRBV7-2 and TRBJ2-1, with a tentative D call TRBD1 (7 bases). CDR1 and CDR2 (germline): SGHTA, FQGNSA. This CDR3 comprises 16 residues. Deletions cut 3 bases from V and 4 bases from J, with 16 bases between. In nucleotides, the CDR3 is TGTGCCAGCAGCTTTTCTGCGACAGGGAGGTACAATGAGCAGTTCTTC. Protein: CASSFSATGRYNEQFF.

This clonotype was found a few times. This chain uses TRBV5-1 with TRBJ2-1; 13 bases map to TRBD2. V lost 4 bases and J lost 8; bases outside the gene matches: 6. The CDR3 is made up of 15 amino acids. CDR1 and CDR2 (germline): SGHRS, YFSETQ. The CDR3 nucleotides are TGCGCCAGCAGCACGGGACTAGCGGGGATCGATGAGCAGTTCTTC. It encodes CASSTGLAGIDEQFF.

For the CDR3, the DNA is TGTGCCAGCACAAGCGGGAGCGGGTCCTACGAGCAGTACTTC. This sequence encodes CASTSGSGSYEQYF. The rearrangement uses TRBV27 and TRBJ2-7; 8 positions agree with TRBD2. With V trimmed by 7 bases and J by 1 base, 6 bases remained unmatched. Germline CDR1 and CDR2: MNHEY and SMNVEV (reference sequence). CDR3 length: 14 residues.

On this clonotype: Sequence at one end of the junction differs from germline and may be a read error. V is TRBV9 and J is TRBJ2-1; 15 positions match TRBD2. This CDR3 has 16 residues. CDR1 is SGDLS and CDR2 is YYNGEE in the germline V gene. Written as DNA, the CDR3 is TGTGCCAGCAGCGTAGAGGGGACTAGCGGGGGGAATGGGCAGTTCTTC. Its protein product is CASSVEGTSGGNGQFF. Drawing the rest from reference TRBV9 and TRBJ2-1, the complete variable domain is DSGVTQTPKHLITATGQRVTLRCSPRSGDLSVYWYQQSLDQGLQFLIQYYNGEERAKGNILERFSAQQFPDLHSELNLSSLELGDSALYFCASSVEGTSGGNGQFFGPGTRLTVL.

The V call is TRBV4-1, the J call TRBJ2-4; TRBD1 matches 7 bases. Germline V CDR1 and CDR2: MGHRA, YSYEKL. The CDR3 is made up of 15 amino acids. Trimming removed 0 bases from V and 15 bases from J; junction bases left unmatched: 14. CDR3 DNA: TGCGCCAGCAGCCAAGAAGGGACAGTAGGGGTCGAGCGGTACTTC. Residues: CASSQEGTVGVERYF.

This clonotype was picked up a small number of times. This chain links TRBV12-3 or TRBV12-4 with TRBJ2-4, with a possible D match to TRBD1 (5 bases). The CDR3 loop spans 15 amino acids. The germline V and J ends were trimmed by 5 bases and 3 bases, with 14 bases remaining between them. The CDR3 bases are TGTGCCAGCAGTACTCTAGGGGCGGTCAAAAACATTCAGTACTTC. Protein: CASSTLGAVKNIQYF.

This clonotype was counted once. Because the CDR3 is missing its conserved closing phenylalanine or tryptophan, this is likely a read error. The chain recombines TRBV9 with TRBJ2-1, with D possibly matching TRBD1 (6 bases). Per the germline V gene, CDR1 is SGDLS and CDR2 is YYNGEE. The CDR3 runs 14 residues. Trimming removed 0 bases at V and 7 bases at J, with 11 bases between. The CDR3 here is CASSVDRVANEQFL. CDR3 nucleotide sequence: TGTGCCAGCAGCGTAGACAGGGTCGCTAATGAGCAGTTCCTC.

This sequence joins TRBV7-6 and TRBJ2-5; 10 bases are shared with TRBD1. This CDR3 spans 15 amino acids. Germline CDR1 is SGHVS and CDR2 is FNYEAQ. Unmatched junction bases numbered 6, after V lost 2 bases and J lost 6 bases. Here the CDR3 DNA reads TGTGCCAGCAGCTTAAAGACAGGGGGCCCGAAGACCCAGTACTTC. As protein: CASSLKTGGPKTQYF.

As concerns this clonotype: One end of the junction varies from germline; a read error may be responsible. This chain joins TRBV27 and TRBJ1-5; D call uncertain. The CDR3 runs to 13 residues. Germline assignment: CDR1 MNHEY and CDR2 SMNVEV (reference sequence). The CDR3 loop is CVSSYGSNQPQHF. The CDR3 bases are TGTGTCAGCAGTTACGGTAGCAATCAGCCCCAGCATTTT.

Ten or more counts support this clonotype. The genes are TRBV12-3 or TRBV12-4 and TRBJ2-1; the D gene is possibly TRBD2 (7 bases). The CDR3 is 15 amino acids. V was clipped by 1 base and J by 6 bases, with 13 bases between them. CDR3 bases: TGTGCCAGCAGTTTAGGAGGCGGGGGCTCCAATGAGCAGTTCTTC. This codes for CASSLGGGGSNEQFF.

This clonotype has a handful of counts. The gene calls are TRBV29-1 and TRBJ2-2; 8 positions agree with TRBD2. The CDR3 totals 15 residues. Germline values: CDR1 SQVTM, CDR2 ANQGSEA. V dropped 6 bases and J dropped 0; count of bases not matched to a gene: 6. The CDR3 is CSVDLAGSNTGELFF. CDR3 bases: TGCAGCGTAGATCTAGCGGGCTCGAACACCGGGGAGCTGTTTTTT.

The V call is TRBV24-1, the J call TRBJ1-1, with D uncertain. Germline V lookup: CDR1 KGHDR, CDR2 SFDVKD. The V end was cut by 2 bases, the J end by 11 bases, with 11 bases between. CDR3 size: 12 residues. The CDR3 here is CATSDSRQRAFF. CDR3 coding DNA: TGTGCCACCAGTGATTCCAGGCAGAGGGCTTTCTTT.

This clonotype was observed a few times. This chain links TRBV4-1 with TRBJ2-5, with D unresolved. Trimming removed 3 bases at V and 4 bases at J, with 9 bases between. The CDR3 has 13 residues. The germline V gene encodes CDR1 MGHRA and CDR2 YSYEKL. CDR3 protein: CASSQNRLETQYF. In nucleotides, the CDR3 is TGCGCCAGCAGCCAGAACAGATTAGAGACCCAGTACTTC.

The chain couples TRBV20-1 to TRBJ2-1; TRBD2 matches at 8 bases. This CDR3 spans 12 amino acids. With V trimmed by 4 bases and J by 4 bases, 0 bases remained unmatched. CDR1 DFQATT and CDR2 SNEGSKA come from the germline V gene (reference sequence). Here the CDR3 reads CSATGGYNEQFF. The CDR3 DNA follows: TGCAGTGCTACGGGGGGGTACAATGAGCAGTTCTTC.

The genes are TRBV5-1 and TRBJ1-1; a weak D match, TRBD1 (6 bases). The germline gives CDR1 SGHRS, CDR2 YFSETQ. V lost 4 bases and J lost 5, with 15 bases in between. The CDR3 runs 14 residues. The CDR3 sequence: CASSTGRVGTEAFF. The CDR3 DNA is TGCGCCAGCAGCACAGGGAGGGTAGGAACTGAAGCTTTCTTT.

The chain recombines TRBV10-3 with TRBJ2-1; the match to TRBD1 covers 7 bases. Per the germline V gene, CDR1 is ENHRY and CDR2 is SYGVKD. The CDR3 length is 14 residues. J gave up 8 bases and V 0 bases, and 4 bases lay outside the gene matches. This chain's CDR3 is CAISESRGPHEQFF. Written as DNA, the CDR3 is TGTGCCATCAGTGAGTCTAGGGGGCCCCATGAGCAGTTCTTC.

Only one count was recorded for this clonotype. At one boundary the junction diverges from the germline segment, which might be a read error. The CDR3 protein is CAISEPTGIYEQSF. CDR3 bases: TGTGCCATCAGTGAGCCGACAGGCATCTACGAGCAGTCCTTC. The chain couples TRBV10-3 to TRBJ2-7; a possible D gene is TRBD1 (6 bases). Germline CDR1 reads ENHRY; CDR2 reads SYGVKD. CDR3 length: 14 amino acids.

A few counts support this clonotype. V usage is TRBV7-2 and J usage is TRBJ1-2; no definite D call. In germline, CDR1 is SGHTA, CDR2 FQGNSA. The CDR3 is made up of 13 amino acids. Trimming took 4 bases from V and 2 from J, leaving 8 bases between them. CDR3 amino acids: CASSSEGNYGYTF. CDR3 DNA: TGTGCCAGCAGCTCCGAGGGAAACTATGGCTACACCTTC.